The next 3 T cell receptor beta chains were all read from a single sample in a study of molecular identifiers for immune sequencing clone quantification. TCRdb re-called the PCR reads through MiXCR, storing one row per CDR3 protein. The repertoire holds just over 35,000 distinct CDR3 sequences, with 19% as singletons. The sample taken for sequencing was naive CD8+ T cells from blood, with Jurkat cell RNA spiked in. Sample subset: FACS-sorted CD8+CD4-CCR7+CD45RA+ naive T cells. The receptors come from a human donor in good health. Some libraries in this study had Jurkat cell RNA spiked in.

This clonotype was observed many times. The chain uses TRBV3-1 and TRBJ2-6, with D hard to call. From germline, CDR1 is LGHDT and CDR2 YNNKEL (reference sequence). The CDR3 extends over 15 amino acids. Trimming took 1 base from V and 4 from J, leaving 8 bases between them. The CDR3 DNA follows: TGTGCCAGCAGCCAAGGTGAAGACGGGGCCAACGTCCTGACTTTC. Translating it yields CASSQGEDGANVLTF.

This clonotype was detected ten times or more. DNA for the CDR3: TGCGCCAGCAGCTTGGAGTTGGGCGAAGCTTTCTTT. Its protein product is CASSLELGEAFF. This chain joins TRBV5-1 and TRBJ1-1; D unclear. Germline V gene sequence: CDR1 SGHRS, CDR2 YFSETQ. This CDR3 contains 12 residues. V was clipped by 0 bases and J by 8 bases, with 8 bases between them.

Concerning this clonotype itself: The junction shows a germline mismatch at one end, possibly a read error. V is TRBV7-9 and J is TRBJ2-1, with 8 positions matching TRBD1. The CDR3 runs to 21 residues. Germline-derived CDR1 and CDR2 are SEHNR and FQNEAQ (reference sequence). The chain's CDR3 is CASSFLTRPRQGIWSYNEKFF. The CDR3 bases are TGTGCCAGCAGCTTCCTAACACGCCCCCGACAGGGGATCTGGTCCTACAATGAGAAGTTCTTC. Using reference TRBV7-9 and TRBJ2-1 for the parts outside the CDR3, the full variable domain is DTGVSQNPRHKITKRGQNVTFRCDPISEHNRLYWYRQTLGQGPEFLTYFQNEAQLEKSRLLSDRFSAERPKGSFSTLEIQRTEQGDSAMYLCASSFLTRPRQGIWSYNEKFFGPGTRLTVL.